One and the same sample provided the 11 T cell receptor beta chains below, sequenced in a study of cytomegalovirus exposure and HLA in healthy donors. PCR employed 60 Vbeta and 13 Jbeta primers. Profiled with immunoSEQ multiplex PCR; TCRdb holds only in-frame clones, not every one. Of over 70,000 clones in the sample, approximately 74% are singletons; the top ten hold approximately 20%. Sequencing was carried out using PBMCs. All receptors derive from a man under 40 in good health and CMV-seropositive.

CDR3 nucleotide sequence: TGTGCCAGCAGCTTAACGGTAGCGAGCACAGATACGCAGTATTTT. It translates to CASSLTVASTDTQYF. This sequence joins TRBV7-9 and TRBJ2-3, with D possibly being TRBD2 (5 bases). V dropped 2 bases and J dropped 0 bases, with 9 bases sitting between them. The CDR3 contains 15 residues. CDR1 is SEHNR, CDR2 FQNEAQ, per germline (reference sequence).

The rearrangement joins TRBV7-6 to TRBJ2-3, with 10 bases matching TRBD2. V dropped 6 bases and J dropped 0; count of bases not matched to a gene: 6. The germline CDR1 and CDR2 sequences are SGHVS and FNYEAQ. This CDR3 comprises 16 residues. The CDR3 spells CASSTGLAYSTDTQYF. The CDR3 bases are TGTGCCAGCAGTACGGGACTAGCGTACAGCACAGATACGCAGTATTTT. The full variable domain, with the rest looked up from reference TRBV7-6 and TRBJ2-3, is GAGVSQSPRYKVTKRGQDVALRCDPISGHVSLYWYRQALGQGPEFLTYFNYEAQQDKSGLPNDRFSAERPEGSISTLTIQRTEQRDSAMYRCASSTGLAYSTDTQYFGPGTRLTVL.

The V gene is TRBV29-1, the J gene TRBJ1-5, with D unclear. V lost 0 bases and J 5 bases, leaving 5 bases between the germline ends. Per the germline V gene, CDR1 is SQVTM and CDR2 is ANQGSEA. CDR3 length: 12 residues. The CDR3 nucleotides are TGCAGCGTTGAAGATCGAGATCAGCCCCAGCATTTT. Translation gives CSVEDRDQPQHF.

The chain couples TRBV6-1 to TRBJ1-4; TRBD1 aligns across 9 bases. The CDR3 has 14 residues. Germline V CDR1 and CDR2: MNHNS, SASEGT. The V segment lost 3 bases and the J segment 8 bases; nucleotides outside the gene matches: 4. The CDR3 DNA reads as TGTGCCAGCAGTGAGGGGACAGGGAGGGAAAAACTGTTTTTT. Amino acids: CASSEGTGREKLFF.

The V gene is TRBV6-5, the J gene TRBJ2-7; 13 nucleotides line up with TRBD2. Trimming removed 6 bases from V and 6 bases from J; junction bases left unmatched: 2. CDR3 length: 13 residues. Germline V lookup: CDR1 MNHEY, CDR2 SVGAGI. The CDR3 DNA reads as TGTGCCAGCAGGACTAGCGGGAGGATCGAGCAGTACTTC. Protein product: CASRTSGRIEQYF.

The chain combines TRBV6-1 with TRBJ2-1, with a tentative D call TRBD1 (6 bases). Looked up from germline, CDR1 is MNHNS and CDR2 is SASEGT. The V end was cut by 3 bases, the J end by 6 bases, with 15 bases between. This CDR3 is built from 15 residues. As DNA, the CDR3 is TGTGCCAGCAGTGATCACAGGGAAAGTAGCAATGAGCAGTTCTTC. Encoded protein: CASSDHRESSNEQFF.

The chain recombines TRBV6-1 with TRBJ2-3; 7 nucleotides match TRBD2. There are 15 residues in the CDR3. The trim removed 8 bases at V and 2 bases at J, leaving 10 bases unmatched. CDR1 and CDR2 from the germline V gene are MNHNS and SASEGT. The DNA for the CDR3 is TGTGCCAGCTATGTCGCCAGCGGGGCCACAGATACGCAGTATTTT. Its translation: CASYVASGATDTQYF.

This clone was picked up a small number of times. The genes are TRBV7-9 and TRBJ2-7; TRBD1 agrees at 9 bases. The ends lost 7 bases at V and 5 bases at J; junction bases unmatched: 9. The CDR3 is made up of 14 amino acids. Germline-derived CDR1 and CDR2 are SEHNR and FQNEAQ (reference sequence). CDR3 in DNA: TGTGCCAGCACCCCTTGGACAGGGGACGACGAGCAGTACTTC. Protein product: CASTPWTGDDEQYF.

This clone appeared a single time. The V and J genes are TRBV1 and TRBJ2-1; the table's D call, TRBD2, was not checked against the DNA. TRBV1 is reported as a pseudogene. CDR3 length: 16 amino acids. The CDR3 loop reads CTSSQVGGESYNEQFF. The DNA of the CDR3 is TGCACCAGCAGCCAAGTTGGCGGGGAGTCCTACAATGAGCAGTTCTTC.

In this sample, this clone turned up a few times. This chain connects TRBV9 to TRBJ2-5; 9 nucleotides agree with TRBD2. The assigned J gene may be wrong: the sequence end matches TRBJ2-7 better. The CDR3 sequence is 15 residues long. Germline CDR1 reads SGDLS; CDR2 reads YYNGEE. The CDR3 is CASSVEGGRANEQYF. The DNA for the CDR3 is TGTGCCAGCAGCGTAGAGGGCGGGAGGGCCAACGAGCAGTACTTC.

This clone showed up just a few times. The chain uses TRBV7-2 and TRBJ2-3, with 11 bases fitting TRBD2. Germline V gene data show CDR1 as SGHTA and CDR2 as FQGNSA. V was pared by 3 bases and J by 0 bases, with 2 bases of the junction left unmatched. The CDR3 length is 16 residues. The chain's CDR3 is CASSLGLAASTDTQYF. The CDR3 DNA sequence: TGTGCCAGCAGCTTGGGACTAGCGGCGAGCACAGATACGCAGTATTTT.